The clone carrying this T cell receptor (beta chain) was detected only a few times. Antigen: not known. A multiplex PCR was run with 60 Vbeta primers and 13 Jbeta primers. Sequencing was performed with immunoSEQ multiplex PCR; in TCRdb, only in-frame clones are kept and a portion is missing. Here the sample spans some 130,000 clones, roughly three quarters being singletons. Each of the donors was a healthy bone marrow donor. The sample comes from a study of cytomegalovirus exposure and HLA in healthy donors. V lost 2 bases to trimming and J lost 5 bases; unmatched junction nucleotides: 5. CDR3 size: 16 residues. Germline V gene sequence: CDR1 MNHNS, CDR2 SASEGT. Findings of the study overall: Rarity marked most TCR sequences, yet some public TCRs occurred in many donors. It was confirmed in vitro that a few of the CMV-associated chains were specific for CMV antigens. When a later analysis was performed, an Asian-associated ancestry cluster reportedly had fewer N-insertions than the approximately 700-donor mean.

The receptor was isolated from a man younger than 40 in good health and CMV-seronegative. This chain joins TRBV6-1 and TRBJ1-5, with 11 bases lining up with TRBD1. The sample consisted of PBMCs. The CDR3 DNA reads TGTGCCAGCAGTGAATTAGGGACAGGGGGGTATCAGCCCCAGCATTTT. This translates into CASSELGTGGYQPQHF.